Presented here are 32 T cell receptor beta chains from one specimen sequenced in a study of shared clonotypes between healthy human individuals. Profiled with immunoSEQ multiplex PCR; TCRdb holds only in-frame clones, not every one. This repertoire shows about 2.2 million clones, around 93% found once; its top ten account for around 1.7%. Naive CD8 cells were CD45RO-negative, positively selected for CCR7, excluding terminally differentiated effector memory CD45RA+ cells. Sample: naive CD8+ T cells from PBMCs. These receptors were collected from a young man in good health. Some clones in this sample may be carry-over from other donors' samples.

The chain employs TRBV28 and TRBJ2-5; tentatively, D is TRBD2 (6 bases). The length of the CDR3 is 12 residues. The V end was cut by 5 bases, the J end by 9 bases, with 13 bases between. Germline V gene data show CDR1 as MDHEN and CDR2 as SYDVKM. Here the CDR3 DNA reads TGTGCCAGCAGTCTAATAGGGAGGTCCCAGTACTTC. This sequence encodes CASSLIGRSQYF.

The chain is built from TRBV28 and TRBJ2-7; either TRBD1 or TRBD2 may fit D (6 bases each). CDR1 MDHEN and CDR2 SYDVKM come from the germline V gene. The length of the CDR3 is 14 residues. V lost 3 bases, J lost 5 bases, and 14 bases lay in between. In nucleotides, the CDR3 is TGTGCCAGCAGTTTCGCCGGGGGCGACGACGAGCAGTACTTC. Protein product: CASSFAGGDDEQYF. Full variable domain (rest looked up from reference TRBV28 and TRBJ2-7): DVKVTQSSRYLVKRTGEKVFLECVQDMDHENMFWYRQDPGLGLRLIYFSYDVKMKEKGDIPEGYSVSREKKERFSLILESASTNQTSMYLCASSFAGGDDEQYFGPGTRLTVT.

This chain uses TRBV4-3 with TRBJ2-1, with D perhaps TRBD1 (6 bases). Germline CDR1 is LGHNA and CDR2 is YSLEER. Between the trimmed V and J ends, which lost 1 base and 5 bases, there was a span of 21 bases. CDR3 length: 18 amino acids. CDR3 in DNA: TGCGCCAGCAGCCAAGTGGGGGCTTTACTTGGGACCCACAATGAGCAGTTCTTC. This gives the protein CASSQVGALLGTHNEQFF.

This clone occurred a few times. The V and J genes are TRBV28 and TRBJ2-2; possibly TRBD2 for D (5 bases). Germline V gene data show CDR1 as MDHEN and CDR2 as SYDVKM. Trimming took off 3 bases at V and 3 bases at J, with 11 bases between the two ends. This CDR3 spans 15 amino acids. CDR3 DNA sequence: TGTGCCAGCAGTTTTCTAGGAGGCCACACCGGGGAGCTGTTTTTT. Encoded protein: CASSFLGGHTGELFF.

This clone has more than one count but fewer than ten. The gene calls are TRBV29-1 and TRBJ1-2; D gene uncertain. Trimming removed 4 bases at V and 6 bases at J, with 9 bases between. This CDR3 is built from 11 residues. Per the germline V gene, CDR1 is SQVTM and CDR2 is ANQGSEA. The CDR3 DNA reads TGCAGCGTTGTATTAACAGATGGCTACACCTTC. Its translation is CSVVLTDGYTF.

This chain joins TRBV7-9 and TRBJ2-2; 11 bases line up with TRBD2. V shed 1 base and J 6 bases; nucleotides not matched to a gene: 7. Germline values: CDR1 SEHNR, CDR2 FQNEAQ (reference sequence). The CDR3 is 17 amino acids. The CDR3 region is CASSLEEGLAAPGELFF. CDR3 sequence (DNA): TGTGCCAGCAGCTTAGAGGAGGGACTAGCGGCCCCCGGGGAGCTGTTTTTT.

This chain links TRBV6-1 with TRBJ2-3, with 9 nucleotides matching TRBD2. Germline CDR1 MNHNS, CDR2 SASEGT. The CDR3 is made up of 16 amino acids. The ends lost 0 bases at V and 0 bases at J; junction bases unmatched: 1. CDR3 in DNA: TGTGCCAGCAGTGAAGCGCGGGGGGGGAGCACAGATACGCAGTATTTT. Translating it yields CASSEARGGSTDTQYF.

A word on this clone: In the same sample, other DNA sequences code for this CDR3. The chain combines TRBV7-9 with TRBJ1-1; D is perhaps TRBD1 (6 bases). The CDR3 spans 14 residues. Deletions cut 3 bases from V and 1 base from J, with 9 bases between. The germline gives CDR1 SEHNR, CDR2 FQNEAQ (reference sequence). Written as DNA, the CDR3 is TGTGCCAGCAGCTTGGGGGCTTGGAACACTGAAGCTTTCTTT. It codes for CASSLGAWNTEAFF.

This chain connects TRBV9 to TRBJ1-1, with TRBD1 matching over 7 bases. The CDR3 contains 14 residues. With 0 bases clipped from V and 7 bases from J, the junction kept 6 bases outside the gene matches. In germline, CDR1 is SGDLS, CDR2 YYNGEE. CDR3 in DNA: TGTGCCAGCAGCGTAGTGACAGGGTACGGTGAAGCTTTCTTT. Its protein product is CASSVVTGYGEAFF.

Only one count was recorded for this clone. The chain employs TRBV5-5 and TRBJ1-1; 7 bases fit TRBD1. Trimming cost V 2 bases and J 4 bases; bases outside gene matches: 5. The CDR3 loop spans 14 amino acids. Germline V gene lookup returns CDR1 SGHKS and CDR2 YYEKEE (reference sequence). CDR3 DNA sequence: TGTGCCAGCAGCTTACAGGGGTATGGCACTGAAGCTTTCTTT. Translating gives CASSLQGYGTEAFF.

A note on this clone: One end of the junction is discordant with germline, which a read error may explain. V is TRBV7-9 and J is TRBJ2-3; TRBD1 matches at 9 bases. The V gene's germline CDR1 is SEHNR and CDR2 FQNEAQ (reference sequence). CDR3 length: 14 amino acids. CDR3 residues: CAGSQTGGLDTQYF. CDR3 coding DNA: TGTGCCGGCAGCCAGACAGGGGGACTGGATACGCAGTATTTT. Full variable domain (outside the CDR3, taken from reference TRBV7-9 and TRBJ2-3): DTGVSQNPRHKITKRGQNVTFRCDPISEHNRLYWYRQTLGQGPEFLTYFQNEAQLEKSRLLSDRFSAERPKGSFSTLEIQRTEQGDSAMYLCAGSQTGGLDTQYFGPGTRLTVL.

The V and J genes are TRBV27 and TRBJ2-7, with D hard to call. Trimming pared 1 base from V and 6 bases from J, leaving 10 bases between. The germline V gene encodes CDR1 MNHEY and CDR2 SMNVEV (reference sequence). The CDR3 has 13 amino acids. CDR3 sequence (DNA): TGTGCCAGCAGTTTATGCAGTAGCTGCGAGCAGTACTTC. The encoded protein is CASSLCSSCEQYF.

The rearrangement links TRBV27 to TRBJ1-1; TRBD1 agrees at 9 bases. Germline assignment: CDR1 MNHEY and CDR2 SMNVEV (reference sequence). The CDR3 is 16 amino acids. Trimming at V came to 4 bases and at J to 5 bases, leaving 11 bases not matched to a gene. The CDR3 coding sequence is TGTGCCAGCAGTTCGGTCCACGGGACAGGGCTTACTGAAGCTTTCTTT. It codes for CASSSVHGTGLTEAFF.

Details on this clone: This same CDR3 is encoded by further DNA sequences in the sample. The chain joins TRBV6-5 to TRBJ2-2; D gene unclear. The CDR3 consists of 13 residues. CDR1 is MNHEY and CDR2 is SVGAGI in the germline V gene. V lost 2 bases to trimming and J lost 8 bases, with 9 bases between them. DNA of the CDR3: TGTGCCAGCAGTTACCTTCGGGCAGGGGAGCTGTTTTTT. Protein sequence: CASSYLRAGELFF.

Concerning this clone: Other DNA sequences in the sample encode the same CDR3. The rearrangement links TRBV28 to TRBJ2-3; 11 nucleotides agree with TRBD1. V lost 3 bases and J lost 5; bases outside the gene matches: 1. Germline V gives CDR1 MDHEN, CDR2 SYDVKM. The CDR3 extends over 14 amino acids. CDR3 DNA sequence: TGTGCCAGCAGTTTGGGACAGGGGGGAGATACGCAGTATTTT. This gives the protein CASSLGQGGDTQYF.

The rearrangement links TRBV5-5 to TRBJ1-5; D is possibly TRBD1 (5 bases). Trimming took off 4 bases at V and 7 bases at J, with 21 bases between the two ends. Per the germline V gene, CDR1 is SGHKS and CDR2 is YYEKEE (reference sequence). CDR3 length: 16 residues. In DNA form, the CDR3 reads TGTGCCAGCAGCCCCGGGGGATTAACTCACGTGCAGCCCCAGCATTTT. This translates into CASSPGGLTHVQPQHF. Drawing the rest from reference TRBV5-5 and TRBJ1-5, the complete variable domain is DAGVTQSPTHLIKTRGQQVTLRCSPISGHKSVSWYQQVLGQGPQFIFQYYEKEERGRGNFPDRFSARQFPNYSSELNVNALLLGDSALYLCASSPGGLTHVQPQHFGDGTRLSIL.

The chain couples TRBV11-1 to TRBJ2-7, with a tentative D call TRBD2 (5 bases). Trimming cost V 5 bases and J 3 bases, with 20 bases left between them. This CDR3 has 16 amino acids. Per germline, CDR1 SGHAT and CDR2 FQDESV (reference sequence). Written as DNA, the CDR3 is TGTGCCAGCAGCGAATACGAGCGGAGATTAATCTACGAGCAGTACTTC. Its translation: CASSEYERRLIYEQYF.

The chain carries TRBV27 and TRBJ2-1; 9 bases are a match to TRBD2. Germline V gene sequence: CDR1 MNHEY, CDR2 SMNVEV (reference sequence). J lost 1 base, V lost 5 bases, and 21 bases had no gene match. The CDR3 spans 21 residues. In nucleotides, the CDR3 is TGTGCCAGCAGTACTCTGGGGACACCCTCGGGTAGCGGGAGTTCCTACAATGAGCAGTTCTTC. Encoded protein: CASSTLGTPSGSGSSYNEQFF.

The chain links TRBV6-1 to TRBJ1-1, with 7 bases that match TRBD1. This CDR3 contains 15 residues. Germline lookup yields CDR1 MNHNS and CDR2 SASEGT. V was clipped by 3 bases and J by 3 bases; unmatched bases: 7. Here the CDR3 DNA reads TGTGCCAGCAGTGATTTCACAGGGGACCACACTGAAGCTTTCTTT. Encoded protein: CASSDFTGDHTEAFF.

V usage is TRBV4-1 and J usage is TRBJ2-7, with D tentatively TRBD1 or TRBD2 (5 bases each). The CDR3 spans 14 residues. Germline V gene sequence: CDR1 MGHRA, CDR2 YSYEKL. Trimming shortened V by 2 bases and J by 5 bases, and 13 bases separated the two germline ends. CDR3 sequence: CASSQPGTLHEQYF. In DNA, the CDR3 is TGCGCCAGCAGCCAACCCGGGACGCTTCACGAGCAGTACTTC.

This rearrangement joins TRBV6-5 to TRBJ2-1; D gene unclear. CDR3 length equals 16 residues. The ends were cut back, 0 bases at V and 4 bases at J, with 13 bases in the middle. Germline V lookup: CDR1 MNHEY, CDR2 SVGAGI. The CDR3 protein is CASSYSILPRYNEQFF. CDR3 nucleotide sequence: TGTGCCAGCAGTTACTCGATCCTACCCCGTTACAATGAGCAGTTCTTC.

V and J are TRBV25-1 and TRBJ1-2, with TRBD1 as a possible D gene (5 bases). The V gene's germline CDR1 is MGHDK and CDR2 SYGVNS. The V and J ends lost 1 base and 6 bases respectively, with 9 bases between them. The CDR3 has 13 amino acids. In DNA, the CDR3 is TGTGCCAGCAGTGAATGGTCGGGGGATGGCTACACCTTC. Its protein is CASSEWSGDGYTF.

The chain uses TRBV11-2 and TRBJ1-2; D gene uncertain. The V end lost 2 bases, the J end lost 4 bases, and 8 bases lay between the germline ends. From germline, CDR1 is SGHAT and CDR2 FQNNGV. This CDR3 spans 13 amino acids. CDR3 loop: CASSLSVFYGYTF. The CDR3 DNA sequence: TGTGCCAGCAGCTTATCAGTTTTCTATGGCTACACCTTC.

The gene calls are TRBV9 and TRBJ1-2; D call uncertain. Trimming took 3 bases from V and 3 from J, leaving 15 bases between them. The CDR3 is made up of 15 amino acids. Germline V CDR1 and CDR2: SGDLS, YYNGEE. CDR3 nucleotides: TGTGCCAGCAGCGCCGCTTTGCAGGCCCACTATGGCTACACCTTC. This gives the protein CASSAALQAHYGYTF.

CDR3 bases: TGTGCCACCAGCAGAGATTATCGGGGGGATATAGCAAATCAGCCCCAGCATTTT. Amino acids: CATSRDYRGDIANQPQHF. V and J are TRBV15 and TRBJ1-5; weak D call: TRBD1 (5 bases). Germline V lookup: CDR1 LNHNV, CDR2 YYDKDF (reference sequence). With 0 bases removed from V and 4 bases from J, the gap between germline ends came to 19 bases. The length of the CDR3 is 18 residues.

J is TRBJ2-1 and V is TRBV4-2; 8 bases line up with TRBD1. There are 16 residues in the CDR3. The ends lost 3 bases at V and 5 bases at J; junction bases unmatched: 9. Looked up from germline, CDR1 is LGHNA and CDR2 is YNFKEQ. Written as DNA, the CDR3 is TGTGCCAGCAGCCAGGAGGAAACAGGGGGACACAATGAGCAGTTCTTC. Its protein is CASSQEETGGHNEQFF.

The chain uses TRBV5-6 and TRBJ1-2; D gene ambiguous. This CDR3 has 14 amino acids. V dropped 2 bases and J dropped 0 bases, with 8 bases sitting between them. CDR1 and CDR2 from the germline V gene are SGHDT and YYEEEE. This CDR3 reads CASSFGTTNYGYTF. CDR3 DNA sequence: TGTGCCAGCAGCTTTGGAACTACTAACTATGGCTACACCTTC.

The rearrangement uses TRBV5-4 and TRBJ2-7; 7 bases align to TRBD1. Germline values: CDR1 SGHNT, CDR2 YYREEE (reference sequence). The V gene end was trimmed by 4 bases and the J gene end by 4 bases; junction bases not matched to a gene: 11. The CDR3 totals 15 residues. Here the CDR3 DNA reads TGTGCCAGCAGCGGCACCGGGACAGCTTATTACGAGCAGTACTTC. As protein: CASSGTGTAYYEQYF.

This rearrangement joins TRBV28 to TRBJ2-1, with 7 bases matching TRBD2. The CDR3 is made up of 15 amino acids. Germline V lookup: CDR1 MDHEN, CDR2 SYDVKM. Germline trimming cut 1 base from V and 8 bases from J; bases unmatched to any gene: 8. The chain's CDR3 is CASSLLRELNDEQFF. The CDR3 DNA is TGTGCCAGCAGTTTATTGCGGGAGCTCAATGATGAGCAGTTCTTC.

V and J are TRBV4-1 and TRBJ2-1; no reliable D call. CDR1 is MGHRA, CDR2 YSYEKL, per germline. Trimming removed 0 bases from V and 2 bases from J, with 11 bases in between. The CDR3 consists of 16 residues. CDR3 amino acids: CASSQETRAPYNEQFF. Written as DNA, the CDR3 is TGCGCCAGCAGCCAAGAGACCCGGGCCCCCTACAATGAGCAGTTCTTC.

The chain carries TRBV9 and TRBJ2-7, with TRBD1 matching 10 bases. Looked up from germline, CDR1 is SGDLS and CDR2 is YYNGEE. The CDR3 runs 16 residues. Trimming at V came to 0 bases and at J to 3 bases, leaving 6 bases not matched to a gene. CDR3 in amino acids: CASSVEMGQGFYEQYF. The DNA for the CDR3 is TGTGCCAGCAGCGTAGAGATGGGACAGGGGTTCTACGAGCAGTACTTC. Full variable domain (remainder filled in from reference TRBV9 and TRBJ2-7): DSGVTQTPKHLITATGQRVTLRCSPRSGDLSVYWYQQSLDQGLQFLIQYYNGEERAKGNILERFSAQQFPDLHSELNLSSLELGDSALYFCASSVEMGQGFYEQYFGPGTRLTVT.

This rearrangement joins TRBV11-1 to TRBJ1-1; D gene unclear. The CDR3 consists of 19 residues. Trimming took off 1 base at V and 0 bases at J, with 21 bases between the two ends. The germline CDR1 and CDR2 sequences are SGHAT and FQDESV (reference sequence). The CDR3 coding sequence is TGTGCCAGCAGCTTAGATTATAGGGCCAGGAGAGACATGAACACTGAAGCTTTCTTT. Protein: CASSLDYRARRDMNTEAFF.